The 20 T cell receptor beta chains reported below all come from one sample, sequenced in a study of cytomegalovirus exposure and HLA in healthy donors. PCR employed 60 Vbeta and 13 Jbeta primers. Produced via immunoSEQ multiplex PCR; TCRdb's table is partial and in-frame only. The sample consists of some 87,000 clones, 77% of them appearing once. Sequenced sample: PBMCs. These receptors originate from a man aged 45-65 years in good health and CMV-seropositive.

This chain links TRBV28 with TRBJ1-5, with D possibly matching TRBD1 (6 bases). The V gene's germline CDR1 is MDHEN and CDR2 SYDVKM. The CDR3 covers 13 residues. The germline V and J ends were trimmed by 5 bases and 6 bases, with 11 bases remaining between them. Here the CDR3 DNA reads TGTGCCAGCAGTACAGGGTTAGCTCAGCCCCAGCATTTT. Its translation: CASSTGLAQPQHF.

The rearrangement uses TRBV29-1 and TRBJ1-2, with 7 bases that match TRBD1. CDR1 and CDR2 from the germline V gene are SQVTM and ANQGSEA. The ends lost 7 bases at V and 6 bases at J; junction bases unmatched: 8. CDR3 length: 12 amino acids. CDR3 region: CSDLQGSDGYTF. The DNA for the CDR3 is TGCAGCGACCTACAGGGGTCGGATGGCTACACCTTC.

The chain recombines TRBV7-2 with TRBJ1-6; 9 nucleotides match TRBD1. The germline gives CDR1 SGHTA, CDR2 FQGNSA. The length of the CDR3 is 18 residues. V lost 4 bases, J lost 10 bases, and 17 bases stayed unmatched. The CDR3, as DNA: TGTGCCAGCAGCTGGGGGGGGACAGGGAAAGGCCTCATCTCACCCCTCCACTTT. It translates to CASSWGGTGKGLISPLHF.

Only a few counts were recorded for this clone. The chain combines TRBV4-1 with TRBJ2-3, with D perhaps matching TRBD2 (5 bases). CDR3 length equals 16 residues. The V end was cut by 1 base, the J end by 0 bases, with 11 bases between. In germline, CDR1 is MGHRA, CDR2 YSYEKL. In DNA form, the CDR3 reads TGCGCCAGCAGCCAAGCTCTTAGCGCGAGCACAGATACGCAGTATTTT. Its protein is CASSQALSASTDTQYF.

The genes are TRBV30 and TRBJ2-7; TRBD1 might be the D (5 bases). CDR1 GTSNPN and CDR2 SVGIG come from the germline V gene (reference sequence). There are 11 residues in the CDR3. Trimming shortened V by 3 bases and J by 6 bases, and 9 bases separated the two germline ends. Here the CDR3 reads CAWSQGSEQYF. The CDR3 nucleotides are TGTGCCTGGAGCCAGGGATCCGAGCAGTACTTC. Variable domain in full (rest from reference TRBV30 and TRBJ2-7): SQTIHQWPATLVQPVGSPLSLECTVEGTSNPNLYWYRQAAGRGLQLLFYSVGIGQISSEVPQNLSASRPQDRQFILSSKKLLLSDSGFYLCAWSQGSEQYFGPGTRLTVT.

V is TRBV5-1 and J is TRBJ1-2; D is uncertain. V dropped 2 bases and J dropped 8 bases, with 7 bases sitting between them. Germline V gene lookup returns CDR1 SGHRS and CDR2 YFSETQ. The CDR3 length is 11 residues. This CDR3 is CASSFGIGYTF. The CDR3 DNA reads TGCGCCAGCAGCTTCGGGATAGGCTACACCTTC.

CDR3 sequence: CAAERDTEAFF. The CDR3 coding sequence is TGTGCCGCTGAGCGGGACACTGAAGCTTTCTTT. The J gene is TRBJ1-1, the V gene TRBV7-9; D ambiguous. The CDR3 has 11 amino acids. Trimming pared 11 bases from V and 3 bases from J, leaving 10 bases between. Germline-derived CDR1 and CDR2 are SEHNR and FQNEAQ (reference sequence).

This clone is a singleton in its sample. The V gene is TRBV30, the J gene TRBJ2-5; TRBD1 matches 9 bases. V gave up 4 bases and J gave up 1 base; unmatched junction bases: 10. The CDR3 consists of 16 residues. Per germline, CDR1 GTSNPN and CDR2 SVGIG (reference sequence). The CDR3 reads CAWTRIGTGTQETQYF. The CDR3 coding sequence is TGTGCCTGGACCAGAATCGGGACAGGGACCCAAGAGACCCAGTACTTC. Filled out from reference TRBV30 and TRBJ2-5, the complete variable domain reads SQTIHQWPATLVQPVGSPLSLECTVEGTSNPNLYWYRQAAGRGLQLLFYSVGIGQISSEVPQNLSASRPQDRQFILSSKKLLLSDSGFYLCAWTRIGTGTQETQYFGPGTRLLVL.

Comments on this clone: The junction differs from germline at one of its ends, possibly a read error. The chain employs TRBV11-2 and TRBJ2-7, with D maybe TRBD1 (5 bases). Germline lookup yields CDR1 SGHAT and CDR2 FQNNGV. CDR3 length: 14 amino acids. The CDR3 coding sequence is TGTGCCAGCAGCTTTTTGCAGGGCTCCAACGAGCAGTACTTC. It translates to CASSFLQGSNEQYF.

V usage is TRBV6-1 and J usage is TRBJ1-2; 10 bases map to TRBD1. The germline V gene has CDR1 MNHNS and CDR2 SASEGT. Germline trimming cut 2 bases from V and 5 bases from J; bases unmatched to any gene: 5. The CDR3 has 15 residues. CDR3 sequence: CASSEWTGGNYGYTF. Here the CDR3 DNA reads TGTGCCAGCAGTGAATGGACAGGGGGAAATTATGGCTACACCTTC.

The rearrangement uses TRBV2 and TRBJ2-7, with a weak D call TRBD2 (6 bases). The CDR3 covers 17 residues. V gave up 0 bases and J gave up 2 bases, with 17 bases separating them. CDR1 and CDR2 (germline): SNHLY, FYNNEI. CDR3 coding DNA: TGTGCCAGCAGTGAAGCTGTAGGACGGGGGAGCCCCTACGAGCAGTACTTC. This codes for CASSEAVGRGSPYEQYF.

This clone was recorded a few times. The rearrangement uses TRBV6-1 and TRBJ2-1; 10 positions agree with TRBD1. V dropped 6 bases and J dropped 5; count of bases not matched to a gene: 4. From germline, CDR1 is MNHNS and CDR2 SASEGT. The length of the CDR3 is 14 residues. In DNA form, the CDR3 reads TGTGCCAGCAGCAACGGACAGGGGGACAATGAGCAGTTCTTC. As protein: CASSNGQGDNEQFF.

V usage is TRBV6-6 and J usage is TRBJ1-2; no clear D. With 4 bases removed from V and 1 base from J, the gap between germline ends came to 13 bases. CDR3 length: 15 amino acids. Germline V gene lookup returns CDR1 MNHNY and CDR2 SVGAGI (reference sequence). CDR3: CASSSPNGVNYGYTF. CDR3 bases: TGTGCCAGCAGTTCTCCCAACGGGGTTAACTATGGCTACACCTTC.

In this sample, this clone turned up once. The V call is TRBV28, the J call TRBJ1-6, with 7 bases fitting TRBD1. The germline V gene has CDR1 MDHEN and CDR2 SYDVKM. V lost 4 bases to trimming and J lost 6 bases; unmatched junction nucleotides: 3. This CDR3 comprises 14 residues. The CDR3 DNA reads as TGTGCCAGCAGTTCGGGGACAGCTAATTCACCCCTCCACTTT. It yields the protein CASSSGTANSPLHF.

This clone was counted once. The chain combines TRBV11-2 with TRBJ2-5; 7 bases line up with TRBD1. V lost 5 bases and J lost 5; bases outside the gene matches: 11. The germline gives CDR1 SGHAT, CDR2 FQNNGV. The CDR3 length is 15 residues. In nucleotides, the CDR3 is TGTGCCAGCAGCGAAACCGGGACAGTTGGTGAGACCCAGTACTTC. It encodes CASSETGTVGETQYF.

V and J are TRBV14 and TRBJ2-3; the D gene is possibly TRBD2 (7 bases). V lost 5 bases to trimming and J lost 6 bases, with 21 bases between them. The CDR3 spans 16 residues. CDR1 is SGHDN, CDR2 FVKESK, per germline. The CDR3 sequence is CASSTPIFGGADTQYF. CDR3 bases: TGTGCCAGCAGCACCCCAATATTTGGGGGGGCGGATACGCAGTATTTT.

This clone was detected only a few times. The V call is TRBV5-1, the J call TRBJ1-1; 8 nucleotides agree with TRBD1. This CDR3 has 14 amino acids. Germline lookup yields CDR1 SGHRS and CDR2 YFSETQ. V was pared by 2 bases and J by 1 base, with 1 base of the junction left unmatched. The CDR3 nucleotides are TGCGCCAGCAGCTTCGGACAGGGGAACACTGAAGCTTTCTTT. This codes for CASSFGQGNTEAFF.

The chain couples TRBV9 to TRBJ1-1; 11 bases fit TRBD1. The CDR3 contains 15 residues. Germline-derived CDR1 and CDR2 are SGDLS and YYNGEE. The V segment lost 4 bases and the J segment 1 base; nucleotides outside the gene matches: 3. The CDR3 DNA is TGTGCCAGCAGCATCGGGACAGGGGGGAACACTGAAGCTTTCTTT. This translates into CASSIGTGGNTEAFF.

The J gene is TRBJ1-1, the V gene TRBV25-1, with D possibly TRBD1 on 6 matching bases. CDR3 length: 14 amino acids. Trimming shortened V by 3 bases and J by 6 bases, and 14 bases separated the two germline ends. CDR1 and CDR2 (germline): MGHDK, SYGVNS. DNA for the CDR3: TGTGCCAGCAGTGACCGGACAGCGCGGCCTGAAGCTTTCTTT. Its protein is CASSDRTARPEAFF.

The chain joins TRBV10-3 to TRBJ2-5; 7 bases line up with TRBD1. The germline V gene encodes CDR1 ENHRY and CDR2 SYGVKD. The CDR3 sequence is 13 residues long. The J segment lost 3 bases and the V segment lost 2 bases, leaving 0 bases of the junction unmatched. CDR3 nucleotides: TGTGCCATCAGTGAGGGGACAGAAGAGACCCAGTACTTC. Protein sequence: CAISEGTEETQYF.